A selection of T cell receptor beta chains follows, all from one sample in a study of T-cell reconstitution after alpha-beta-depleted transplantation in children. Using its own MiXCR run on the PCR reads, TCRdb lists one record per CDR3 protein. The table includes approximately 270,000 distinct CDR3 sequences, almost 10% detected once. Sequences were derived from PBMCs from the stem cell graft donor, sampled from the stem cell graft. The receptors derive from a human donor who donated a stem cell graft to a child with SCID. Each CDR3 is given with its conserved first and last residue. A D gene is named only where the DNA matches it firmly. For some rows the clone size is stated as once, few or many, or as a class when expanded; others skip it.

V: TRBV5-5; size: .; J: TRBJ2-7; D: .; CDR3: CATRVGQNTPGQYEQYF; DNA: TGTGCCACCCGGGTGGGACAAAACACCCCTGGTCAGTACGAGCAGTACTTC
V: TRBV2; size: few; J: TRBJ2-1; D: TRBD2; CDR3: CASSGGDNYNEQFF; DNA: TGTGCCAGCAGCGGGGGGGATAACTACAATGAGCAGTTCTTC
V: TRBV12-3/TRBV12-4; size: .; J: TRBJ2-7; D: TRBD2; CDR3: CASNLGGGLSYEQYF; DNA: TGTGCCAGCAATCTGGGCGGGGGGCTGTCCTACGAGCAGTACTTC
V: TRBV18; size: .; J: TRBJ2-5; D: .; CDR3: CASSPPTGMYQETQYF; DNA: TGTGCCAGCTCACCACCTACAGGGATGTACCAAGAGACCCAGTACTTC
V: TRBV20-1; size: many; J: TRBJ2-7; D: TRBD1; CDR3: CSPQGDYEQYF; DNA: TGCAGCCCTCAGGGGGACTACGAGCAGTACTTC
V: TRBV11-2; size: .; J: TRBJ2-3; D: .; CDR3: CASSLVVDGTQYF; DNA: TGTGCCAGCAGCTTAGTAGTCGACGGTACGCAGTATTTT
V: TRBV7-8; size: .; J: TRBJ2-3; D: .; CDR3: CASSPRGGLRTDTQYF; DNA: TGTGCCAGCAGCCCCAGGGGTGGCCTACGGACAGATACGCAGTATTTT
V: TRBV4-1; size: few; J: TRBJ2-3; D: TRBD2; CDR3: CASSQGLAGITDTQYF; DNA: TGCGCCAGCAGCCAAGGTCTAGCGGGGATTACAGATACGCAGTATTTT
V: TRBV5-1; size: few; J: TRBJ2-1; D: TRBD2; CDR3: CASSLGPSGGGNEQFF; DNA: TGCGCCAGCAGCTTGGGTCCCAGCGGGGGGGGTAATGAGCAGTTCTTC
V: TRBV6-1; size: .; J: TRBJ2-1; D: .; CDR3: CASSNQPGTKQFF; DNA: TGTGCCAGCAGCAATCAGCCTGGGACGAAGCAGTTCTTC
V: TRBV27; size: many; J: TRBJ2-3; D: .; CDR3: CASSSLGLQADTQYF; DNA: TGTGCCAGCAGCTCTTTGGGACTGCAAGCAGATACGCAGTATTTT
V: TRBV12-3/TRBV12-4; size: .; J: TRBJ1-2; D: .; CDR3: CASNLPGVEGYTF; DNA: TGTGCCAGCAATCTTCCAGGGGTGGAAGGCTACACCTTC
V: TRBV20-1; size: few; J: TRBJ1-1; D: .; CDR3: CSASGQREAFF; DNA: TGCAGTGCTTCCGGACAGCGTGAAGCTTTCTTT
V: TRBV5-1; size: many; J: TRBJ2-1; D: TRBD2; CDR3: CASSLDLAGGLLDEQFF; DNA: TGCGCCAGCAGCTTGGATCTAGCGGGGGGGCTTCTCGATGAGCAGTTCTTC
V: TRBV20-1; size: .; J: TRBJ1-5; D: TRBD1; CDR3: CSARDPAAGQGAIQPQHF; DNA: TGCAGTGCTAGAGATCCGGCGGCGGGACAGGGGGCGATTCAGCCCCAGCATTTT
V: TRBV25-1; size: few; J: TRBJ2-3; D: TRBD2; CDR3: CASSEASGGSTDTQYF; DNA: TGTGCCAGCAGTGAGGCTAGCGGGGGAAGCACAGATACGCAGTATTTT
V: TRBV3-1; size: many; J: TRBJ2-7; D: .; CDR3: CASSQHYEQYF; DNA: TGTGCCAGCAGCCAACACTACGAGCAGTACTTC
V: TRBV7-2; size: many; J: TRBJ2-5; D: .; CDR3: CASSLSVGVIQETQYF; DNA: TGTGCCAGCAGCCTTTCGGTAGGGGTTATACAAGAGACCCAGTACTTC
V: TRBV5-1; size: few; J: TRBJ2-3; D: TRBD2; CDR3: CASSLRLAGGLGTDTQYF; DNA: TGCGCCAGCAGCTTGCGCCTAGCGGGGGGACTAGGCACAGATACGCAGTATTTT
V: TRBV12-3/TRBV12-4; size: .; J: TRBJ2-7; D: .; CDR3: CASSPTGIHEQYF; DNA: TGTGCCAGCAGTCCAACAGGGATCCACGAGCAGTACTTC
V: TRBV27; size: few; J: TRBJ1-5; D: .; CDR3: CASSPSGGLYTNQPQHF; DNA: TGTGCCAGCAGTCCCAGCGGGGGGTTATATACCAATCAGCCCCAGCATTTT
V: TRBV5-1; size: .; J: TRBJ1-2; D: TRBD1; CDR3: CASRGQGALEGGYTF; DNA: TGCGCCAGCAGAGGACAGGGGGCGCTTGAGGGTGGCTACACCTTC
V: TRBV20-1; size: .; J: TRBJ2-7; D: TRBD2; CDR3: CSARTSGVYEQYF; DNA: TGCAGTGCTCGGACTAGCGGGGTATACGAGCAGTACTTC
V: TRBV12-3/TRBV12-4; size: .; J: TRBJ2-1; D: TRBD2; CDR3: CASSLASGGHNEQFF; DNA: TGTGCCAGCAGTTTAGCTAGCGGGGGGCACAATGAGCAGTTCTTC
V: TRBV3-1; size: few; J: TRBJ2-1; D: .; CDR3: CASSQGRFDEQFF; DNA: TGTGCCAGCAGCCAAGGGAGGTTCGATGAGCAGTTCTTC
V: TRBV5-6; size: .; J: TRBJ2-6; D: .; CDR3: CASSLQGGGANVLTF; DNA: TGTGCCAGCAGCTTACAGGGAGGTGGGGCCAACGTCCTGACTTTC
V: TRBV5-1; size: many; J: TRBJ1-6; D: TRBD1; CDR3: CASSLAGGENSPLHF; DNA: TGCGCCAGCAGCTTGGCAGGGGGTGAGAATTCACCCCTCCACTTT
V: TRBV6-5; size: .; J: TRBJ1-1; D: .; CDR3: CASSYSTANTEAFF; DNA: TGTGCCAGCAGTTACTCGACAGCAAACACTGAAGCTTTCTTT
V: TRBV3-1; size: few; J: TRBJ2-1; D: .; CDR3: CASSPKRDPWGNEQFF; DNA: TGTGCCAGCAGCCCAAAGAGGGATCCGTGGGGAAATGAGCAGTTCTTC
V: TRBV19; size: .; J: TRBJ1-6; D: TRBD1; CDR3: CASSVGQANSPLHF; DNA: TGTGCCAGTAGTGTGGGACAGGCCAATTCACCCCTCCACTTT
V: TRBV25-1; size: .; J: TRBJ1-4; D: .; CDR3: CASGTGATNEKLFF; DNA: TGTGCCAGCGGAACCGGTGCAACTAATGAAAAACTGTTTTTT
V: TRBV12-3/TRBV12-4; size: .; J: TRBJ1-4; D: .; CDR3: CASSLGGAWEKLFF; DNA: TGTGCCAGCAGTTTAGGGGGGGCGTGGGAAAAACTGTTTTTT
V: TRBV10-3; size: many; J: TRBJ2-7; D: .; CDR3: CAISESALSYEQYF; DNA: TGTGCCATCAGTGAGTCAGCCCTCTCCTACGAGCAGTACTTC
V: TRBV29-1; size: many; J: TRBJ2-1; D: .; CDR3: CSVEGSTDSRSYNEQFF; DNA: TGCAGCGTTGAAGGTTCCACGGACAGCCGCTCCTACAATGAGCAGTTCTTC
V: TRBV6-1; size: .; J: TRBJ1-5; D: .; CDR3: CASKTGGLANQPQHF; DNA: TGTGCCAGTAAGACGGGGGGGTTGGCTAATCAGCCCCAGCATTTT
V: TRBV20-1; size: .; J: TRBJ2-3; D: .; CDR3: CSAAMGGDTQYF; DNA: TGCAGTGCTGCTATGGGAGGAGATACGCAGTATTTT
V: TRBV10-3; size: few; J: TRBJ2-5; D: .; CDR3: CAISQEETQYF; DNA: TGTGCCATCAGCCAAGAAGAGACCCAGTACTTC
V: TRBV18; size: .; J: TRBJ2-7; D: TRBD1; CDR3: CASTYRGVSYEQYF; DNA: TGTGCCAGCACCTACAGGGGCGTCTCCTACGAGCAGTACTTC
V: TRBV10-3; size: many; J: TRBJ2-2; D: TRBD1; CDR3: CAISERTGTTGELFF; DNA: TGTGCCATCAGTGAAAGGACAGGGACCACCGGGGAGCTGTTTTTT
V: TRBV5-1; size: .; J: TRBJ2-2; D: .; CDR3: CASSLRQENTGELFF; DNA: TGCGCCAGCAGCCTCAGACAGGAGAACACCGGGGAGCTGTTTTTT
V: TRBV29-1; size: many; J: TRBJ2-7; D: .; CDR3: CSVRTASSYEQYF; DNA: TGCAGCGTCAGGACGGCTAGCTCCTACGAGCAGTACTTC
V: TRBV11-2; size: few; J: TRBJ1-2; D: TRBD1; CDR3: CASSLDMDRAGYGYTF; DNA: TGTGCCAGCAGCTTAGACATGGACAGGGCGGGCTATGGCTACACCTTC
V: TRBV11-3; size: .; J: TRBJ2-1; D: TRBD1; CDR3: CASSLEGQVYNEQFF; DNA: TGTGCCAGCAGCTTAGAAGGACAGGTTTACAATGAGCAGTTCTTC
V: TRBV5-1; size: .; J: TRBJ2-7; D: .; CDR3: CASSFQGDEQYF; DNA: TGCGCCAGCAGCTTCCAGGGAGACGAGCAGTACTTC
V: TRBV5-4; size: .; J: TRBJ1-2; D: .; CDR3: CASSLAEGRLEGYTF; DNA: TGTGCCAGCAGCTTGGCCGAGGGCAGATTGGAAGGCTACACCTTC
V: TRBV9; size: few; J: TRBJ1-1; D: .; CDR3: CASSANFRGSDTEAFF; DNA: TGTGCCAGCAGCGCTAACTTCCGGGGTTCGGACACTGAAGCTTTCTTT
V: TRBV7-2; size: .; J: TRBJ2-1; D: .; CDR3: CASSSSFDGEQFF; DNA: TGTGCCAGCAGCTCCAGCTTTGACGGGGAGCAGTTCTTC
V: TRBV4-1; size: few; J: TRBJ2-3; D: TRBD2; CDR3: CAAGEGTQYF; DNA: TGCGCAGCGGGGGAAGGCACGCAGTATTTT
V: TRBV7-9; size: many; J: TRBJ1-1; D: .; CDR3: CASRVGGLGTEAFF; DNA: TGTGCCAGCAGAGTGGGAGGGTTGGGGACTGAAGCTTTCTTT
V: TRBV5-6; size: few; J: TRBJ1-6; D: .; CDR3: CASSLRRTYNSPLHF; DNA: TGTGCCAGCAGCCTTCGACGCACGTATAATTCACCCCTCCACTTT
V: TRBV2; size: .; J: TRBJ2-7; D: .; CDR3: CASQAFQPPYEQYF; DNA: TGTGCCAGCCAGGCCTTCCAGCCTCCCTACGAGCAGTACTTC
V: TRBV29-1; size: .; J: TRBJ2-2; D: .; CDR3: CSARGTDTVELFF; DNA: TGCAGCGCCCGGGGCACAGATACCGTGGAGCTGTTTTTT
V: TRBV5-1; size: many; J: TRBJ2-5; D: .; CDR3: CASSLRPQENQETQYF; DNA: TGCGCCAGCAGCTTGAGGCCCCAGGAGAACCAAGAGACCCAGTACTTC
V: TRBV7-8; size: few; J: TRBJ2-7; D: .; CDR3: CASSPTGTVAYEQYF; DNA: TGTGCCAGCAGCCCTACCGGGACGGTAGCCTACGAGCAGTACTTC
V: TRBV18; size: many; J: TRBJ2-7; D: .; CDR3: CASSPTGFGYEQYF; DNA: TGTGCCAGCTCACCCACAGGGTTCGGTTACGAGCAGTACTTC